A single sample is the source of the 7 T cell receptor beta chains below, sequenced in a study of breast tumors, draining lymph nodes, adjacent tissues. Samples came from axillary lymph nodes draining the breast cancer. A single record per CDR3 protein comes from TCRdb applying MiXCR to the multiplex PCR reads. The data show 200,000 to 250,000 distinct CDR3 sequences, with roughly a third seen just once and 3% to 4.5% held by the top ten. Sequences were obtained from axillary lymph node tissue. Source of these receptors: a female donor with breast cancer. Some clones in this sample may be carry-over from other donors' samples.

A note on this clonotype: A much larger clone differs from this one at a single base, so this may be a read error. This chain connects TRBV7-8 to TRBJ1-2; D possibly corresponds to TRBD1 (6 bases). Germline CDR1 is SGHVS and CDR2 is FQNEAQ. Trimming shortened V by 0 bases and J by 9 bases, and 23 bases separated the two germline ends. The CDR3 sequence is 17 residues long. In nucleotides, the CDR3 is TGTGCCAGCAGCTTAGCCGGAACCGCAGGGGCCGTATATCGCTACACCTTC. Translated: CASSLAGTAGAVYRYTF.

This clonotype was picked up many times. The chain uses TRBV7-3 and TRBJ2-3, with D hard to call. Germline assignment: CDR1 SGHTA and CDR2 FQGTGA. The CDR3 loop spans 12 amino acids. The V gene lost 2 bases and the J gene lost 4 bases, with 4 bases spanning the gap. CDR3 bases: TGTGCCAGCAGCTTAGGAGCAGATACGCAGTATTTT. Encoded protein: CASSLGADTQYF.

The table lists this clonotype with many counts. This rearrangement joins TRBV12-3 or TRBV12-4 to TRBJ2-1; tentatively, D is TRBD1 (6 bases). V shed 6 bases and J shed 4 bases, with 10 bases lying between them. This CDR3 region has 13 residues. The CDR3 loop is CASRAGQYNEQFF. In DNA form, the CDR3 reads TGTGCCAGCAGGGCAGGACAGTACAATGAGCAGTTCTTC.

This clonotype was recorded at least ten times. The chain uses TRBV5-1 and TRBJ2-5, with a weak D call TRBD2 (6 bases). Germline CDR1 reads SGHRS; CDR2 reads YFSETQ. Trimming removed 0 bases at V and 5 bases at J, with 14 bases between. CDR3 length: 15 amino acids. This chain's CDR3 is CASSLEQGGWETQYF. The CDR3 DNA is TGCGCCAGCAGCTTGGAGCAGGGAGGTTGGGAGACCCAGTACTTC. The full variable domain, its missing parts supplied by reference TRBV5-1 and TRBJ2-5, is KAGVTQTPRYLIKTRGQQVTLSCSPISGHRSVSWYQQTPGQGLQFLFEYFSETQRNKGNFPGRFSGRQFSNSRSEMNVSTLELGDSALYLCASSLEQGGWETQYFGPGTRLLVL.

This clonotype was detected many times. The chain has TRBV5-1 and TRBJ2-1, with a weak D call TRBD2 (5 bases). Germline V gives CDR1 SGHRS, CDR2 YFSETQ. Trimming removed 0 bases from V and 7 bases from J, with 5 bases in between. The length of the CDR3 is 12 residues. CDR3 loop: CASSLGLNEQFF. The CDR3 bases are TGCGCCAGCAGCTTGGGACTAAATGAGCAGTTCTTC.

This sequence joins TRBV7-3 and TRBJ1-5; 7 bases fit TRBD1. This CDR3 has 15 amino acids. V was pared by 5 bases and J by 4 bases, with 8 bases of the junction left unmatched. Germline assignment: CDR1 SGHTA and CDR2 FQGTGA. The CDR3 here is CASSPEAGGNQPQHF. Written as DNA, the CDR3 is TGTGCCAGCAGCCCCGAGGCAGGGGGAAATCAGCCCCAGCATTTT.

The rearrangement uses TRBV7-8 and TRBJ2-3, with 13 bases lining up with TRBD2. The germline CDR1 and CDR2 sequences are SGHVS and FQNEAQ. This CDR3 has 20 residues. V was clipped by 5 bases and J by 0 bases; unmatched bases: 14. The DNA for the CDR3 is TGTGCCAGCAGCCTCGGACTAGCGGGAGAGGGGGGGTTTAGCACAGATACGCAGTATTTT. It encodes CASSLGLAGEGGFSTDTQYF.